One sample yielded the 14 T cell receptor beta chains listed below, sequenced in a study of blood T cell repertoires in COVID-19. Assay: immunoSEQ multiplex PCR; the TCRdb copy retains only in-frame clones and omits some. The sample records roughly 150,000 clones, around 82% being singletons. Sequencing was carried out using peripheral blood. These receptors all come from a human donor in a cohort sampled during active COVID-19.

The chain couples TRBV5-5 to TRBJ2-5, with 7 bases matching TRBD1. Per germline, CDR1 SGHKS and CDR2 YYEKEE (reference sequence). The trim removed 0 bases at V and 5 bases at J, leaving 4 bases unmatched. The CDR3 is made up of 14 amino acids. In nucleotides, the CDR3 is TGTGCCAGCAGCTTGGAAGGGGGCGGTGAGACCCAGTACTTC. It is translated as CASSLEGGGETQYF.

The chain recombines TRBV25-1 with TRBJ1-1, with 8 nucleotides matching TRBD1. V dropped 7 bases and J dropped 5; count of bases not matched to a gene: 6. Germline V lookup: CDR1 MGHDK, CDR2 SYGVNS. This CDR3 has 13 amino acids. The CDR3 DNA follows: TGTGCCAGCAACAGGGGGAGGGAGACTGAAGCTTTCTTT. It codes for CASNRGRETEAFF.

The chain joins TRBV19 to TRBJ2-7, with D possibly being TRBD1 (5 bases). The germline CDR1 and CDR2 sequences are LNHDA and SQIVND (reference sequence). The CDR3 loop spans 13 amino acids. Trimming shortened V by 4 bases and J by 6 bases, and 13 bases separated the two germline ends. This CDR3 is CASSTPGPSEQYF. The CDR3 nucleotides read TGTGCCAGTAGTACGCCAGGGCCGTCCGAGCAGTACTTC.

The count of this clone is one. The CDR3 DNA reads as TGTGCCAGCAGTTACTCGAGAGGCGGGAGGGCCCACGAGCAGTACGTC. Protein product: CASSYSRGGRAHEQYV. The chain employs TRBV6-2 or TRBV6-3 and TRBJ2-7; TRBD2 matches at 9 bases. CDR1 is MNHEY and CDR2 is SVGEGT in the germline V gene. J lost 5 bases, V lost 0 bases, and 8 bases had no gene match. This CDR3 spans 16 amino acids.

The CDR3 nucleotides read TGTGCCAGCAGTGCTGCTAGCGGAGGTCAAGAGACCCAGTACTTC. It codes for CASSAASGGQETQYF. The J gene is TRBJ2-5, the V gene TRBV2; 7 nucleotides line up with TRBD2. Germline values: CDR1 SNHLY, CDR2 FYNNEI. Germline trimming cut 4 bases from V and 2 bases from J; bases unmatched to any gene: 7. This CDR3 has 15 amino acids. Full variable domain (missing parts from reference TRBV2 and TRBJ2-5): EPEVTQTPSHQVTQMGQEVILRCVPISNHLYFYWYRQILGQKVEFLVSFYNNEISEKSEIFDDQFSVERPDGSNFTLKIRSTKLEDSAMYFCASSAASGGQETQYFGPGTRLLVL.

The V call is TRBV18, the J call TRBJ2-7; 8 positions agree with TRBD2. Unmatched junction bases numbered 2, after V lost 4 bases and J lost 0 bases. The CDR3 covers 14 residues. Germline assignment: CDR1 KGHSH and CDR2 LQKENI. CDR3 DNA sequence: TGTGCCAGCTCACGGAGCGGGAGCTCCTACGAGCAGTACGTC. Protein sequence: CASSRSGSSYEQYV.

The gene calls are TRBV6-5 and TRBJ2-5; tentatively, D is TRBD2 (6 bases). Germline values: CDR1 MNHEY, CDR2 SVGAGI. The V and J ends lost 7 bases and 5 bases respectively, with 14 bases between them. The CDR3 is 13 residues long. The CDR3 region has the DNA TGTGCCAGCACAGTAAGCGGGTGGGAGACCCAGTACTTC. This gives the protein CASTVSGWETQYF.

The chain carries TRBV11-2 and TRBJ2-7, with a weak D call TRBD2 (6 bases). CDR1 and CDR2 from the germline V gene are SGHAT and FQNNGV. The CDR3 is 11 amino acids. With 9 bases removed from V and 7 bases from J, the gap between germline ends came to 13 bases. The CDR3 spells CASRLDGEQYV. The CDR3 DNA reads TGTGCCAGTCGACTAGATGGGGAGCAGTACGTC.

The V gene is TRBV6-2 or TRBV6-3, the J gene TRBJ2-1, with 7 nucleotides matching TRBD1. Germline V gene sequence: CDR1 MNHEY, CDR2 SVGEGT. The V and J ends lost 2 bases and 4 bases, in that order; junction bases with no gene match: 5. This CDR3 contains 15 residues. The CDR3 spells CASSYLRTGYNEQFF. The CDR3 DNA sequence: TGTGCCAGCAGTTACCTTAGGACAGGATACAATGAGCAGTTCTTC.

J is TRBJ1-1 and V is TRBV14, with 7 bases identical to TRBD1. The CDR3 runs to 15 residues. Germline lookup yields CDR1 SGHDN and CDR2 FVKESK. J lost 4 bases, V lost 5 bases, and 10 bases had no gene match. Written as DNA, the CDR3 is TGTGCCAGCAGCGGGATGACAGGGTTGGGCACTGAAGCTTTCTTT. Amino acid sequence: CASSGMTGLGTEAFF.

The genes are TRBV18 and TRBJ2-2; TRBD1 aligns across 9 bases. The germline V gene encodes CDR1 KGHSH and CDR2 LQKENI. Losses at the gene ends were 5 bases for V and 5 bases for J; bases not matched to a gene: 15. CDR3 length: 18 amino acids. The CDR3 protein is CASSARTGGLERTGELFF. In DNA form, the CDR3 reads TGTGCCAGCTCAGCTCGAACAGGGGGCTTGGAACGAACCGGGGAGCTGTTTTTT. The variable domain in full, completed from reference TRBV18 and TRBJ2-2, reads NAGVMQNPRHLVRRRGQEARLRCSPMKGHSHVYWYRQLPEEGLKFMVYLQKENIIDESGMPKERFSAEFPKEGPSILRIQQVVRGDSAAYFCASSARTGGLERTGELFFGEGSRLTVL.

The CDR3 reads CASSLQGLEAFF. The CDR3 DNA is TGTGCCAGCAGCTTACAGGGCCTTGAAGCTTTCTTT. The chain links TRBV6-2 or TRBV6-3 to TRBJ1-1, with a possible D match to TRBD1 (6 bases). This CDR3 is 12 amino acids long. Germline CDR1 is MNHEY and CDR2 is SVGEGT. The germline V and J ends were trimmed by 6 bases and 7 bases, with 12 bases remaining between them.

This chain links TRBV5-5 with TRBJ2-7; TRBD1 aligns across 7 bases. V dropped 1 base and J dropped 3; count of bases not matched to a gene: 16. The CDR3 length is 18 residues. Germline loops: CDR1 SGHKS, CDR2 YYEKEE (reference sequence). CDR3 in amino acids: CASSLPPVSTGKNYEQYF. The CDR3 bases are TGTGCCAGCAGCTTGCCCCCAGTTTCGACAGGGAAGAACTACGAGCAGTACTTC.

CDR3 nucleotide sequence: TGTGCCAGCAGCTTGCGGTATAGATCCTACGAGCAGTACGTC. Amino acid sequence: CASSLRYRSYEQYV. The chain has TRBV5-8 and TRBJ2-7; no clear D. The ends were cut back, 1 base at V and 1 base at J, with 9 bases in the middle. This CDR3 region has 14 residues. CDR1 is SGHTS and CDR2 is YDEGEE in the germline V gene.